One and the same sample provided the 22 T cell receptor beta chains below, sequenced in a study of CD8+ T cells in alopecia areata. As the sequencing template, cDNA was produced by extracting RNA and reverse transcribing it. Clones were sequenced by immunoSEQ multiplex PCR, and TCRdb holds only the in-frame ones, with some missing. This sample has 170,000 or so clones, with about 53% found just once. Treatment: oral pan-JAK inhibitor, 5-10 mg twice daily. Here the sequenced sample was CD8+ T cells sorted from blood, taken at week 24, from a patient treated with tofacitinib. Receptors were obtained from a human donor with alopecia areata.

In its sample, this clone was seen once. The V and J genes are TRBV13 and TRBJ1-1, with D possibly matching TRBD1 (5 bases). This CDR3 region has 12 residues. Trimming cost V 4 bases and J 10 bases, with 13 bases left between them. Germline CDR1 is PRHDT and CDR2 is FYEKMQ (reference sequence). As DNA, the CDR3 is TGTGCCAGCAGCTCCAGGGTGTGGGGAGCTTTCTTT. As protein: CASSSRVWGAFF.

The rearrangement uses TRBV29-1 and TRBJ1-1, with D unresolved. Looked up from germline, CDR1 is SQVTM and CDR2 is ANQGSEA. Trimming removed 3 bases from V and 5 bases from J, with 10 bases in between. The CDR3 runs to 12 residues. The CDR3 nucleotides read TGCAGCGTTGACAAGGGAAATACTGAAGCTTTCTTT. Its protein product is CSVDKGNTEAFF.

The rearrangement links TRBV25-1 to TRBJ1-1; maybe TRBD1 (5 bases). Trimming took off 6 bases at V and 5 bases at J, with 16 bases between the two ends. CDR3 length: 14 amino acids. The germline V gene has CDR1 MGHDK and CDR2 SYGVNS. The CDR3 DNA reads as TGTGCCAGCAGCCATGGTAGTGAGGGGACTGAAGCTTTCTTT. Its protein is CASSHGSEGTEAFF. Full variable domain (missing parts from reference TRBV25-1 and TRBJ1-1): EADIYQTPRYLVIGTGKKITLECSQTMGHDKMYWYQQDPGMELHLIHYSYGVNSTEKGDLSSESTVSRIRTEHFPLTLESARPSHTSQYLCASSHGSEGTEAFFGQGTRLTVV.

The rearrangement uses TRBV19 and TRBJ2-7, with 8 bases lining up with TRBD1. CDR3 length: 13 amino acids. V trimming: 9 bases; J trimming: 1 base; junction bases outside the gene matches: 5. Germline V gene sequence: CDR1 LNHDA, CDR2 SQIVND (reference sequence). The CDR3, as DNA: TGTGCCAGCTCACAGGGGGAATCCTACGAGCAGTACTTC. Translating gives CASSQGESYEQYF. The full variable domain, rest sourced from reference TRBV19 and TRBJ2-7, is DGGITQSPKYLFRKEGQNVTLSCEQNLNHDAMYWYRQDPGQGLRLIYYSQIVNDFQKGDIAEGYSVSREKKESFPLTVTSAQKNPTAFYLCASSQGESYEQYFGPGTRLTVT.

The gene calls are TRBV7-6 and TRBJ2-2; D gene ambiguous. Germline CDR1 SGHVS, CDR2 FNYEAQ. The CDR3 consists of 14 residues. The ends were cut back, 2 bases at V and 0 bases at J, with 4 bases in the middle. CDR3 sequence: CASSLTANTGELFF. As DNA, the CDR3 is TGTGCCAGCAGCTTAACAGCGAACACCGGGGAGCTGTTTTTT.

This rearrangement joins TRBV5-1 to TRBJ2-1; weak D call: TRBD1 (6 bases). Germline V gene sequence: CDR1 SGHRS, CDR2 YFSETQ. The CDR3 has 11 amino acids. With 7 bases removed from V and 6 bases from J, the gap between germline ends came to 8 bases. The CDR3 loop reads CASVGGNEQFF. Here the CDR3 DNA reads TGCGCCAGCGTAGGGGGCAATGAGCAGTTCTTC. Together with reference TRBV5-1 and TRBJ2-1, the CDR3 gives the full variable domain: KAGVTQTPRYLIKTRGQQVTLSCSPISGHRSVSWYQQTPGQGLQFLFEYFSETQRNKGNFPGRFSGRQFSNSRSEMNVSTLELGDSALYLCASVGGNEQFFGPGTRLTVL.

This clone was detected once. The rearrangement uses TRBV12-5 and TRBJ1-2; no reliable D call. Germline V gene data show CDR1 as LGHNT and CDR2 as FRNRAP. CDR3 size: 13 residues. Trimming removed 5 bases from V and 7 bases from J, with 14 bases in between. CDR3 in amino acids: CASGPEVPPGYTF. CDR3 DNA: TGTGCTAGTGGTCCAGAAGTTCCCCCTGGCTACACCTTC.

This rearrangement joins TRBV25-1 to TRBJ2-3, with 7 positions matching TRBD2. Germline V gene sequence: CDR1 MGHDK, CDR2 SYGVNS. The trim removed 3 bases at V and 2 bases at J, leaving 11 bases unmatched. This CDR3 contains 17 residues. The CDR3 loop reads CASSEAGDLFSTDTQYF. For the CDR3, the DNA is TGTGCCAGCAGTGAGGCGGGGGACCTTTTTTCCACAGATACGCAGTATTTT.

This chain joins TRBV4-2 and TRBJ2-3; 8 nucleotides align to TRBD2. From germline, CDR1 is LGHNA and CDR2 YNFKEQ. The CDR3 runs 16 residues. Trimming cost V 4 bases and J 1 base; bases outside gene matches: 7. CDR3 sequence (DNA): TGTGCCAGCAGCCCCACCGGGGGGGCCGGCACAGATACGCAGTATTTT. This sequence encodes CASSPTGGAGTDTQYF.

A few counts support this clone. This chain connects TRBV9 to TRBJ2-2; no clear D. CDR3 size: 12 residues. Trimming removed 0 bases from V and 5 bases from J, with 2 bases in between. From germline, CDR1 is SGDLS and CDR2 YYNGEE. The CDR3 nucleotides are TGTGCCAGCAGCGTAGAGACCGGGGAGCTGTTTTTT. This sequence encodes CASSVETGELFF.

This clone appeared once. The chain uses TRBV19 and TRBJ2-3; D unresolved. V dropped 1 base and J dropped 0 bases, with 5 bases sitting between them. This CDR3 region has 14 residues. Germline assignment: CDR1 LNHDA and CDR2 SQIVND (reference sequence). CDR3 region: CASSIGPSTDTQYF. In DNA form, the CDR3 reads TGTGCCAGTAGTATAGGTCCTAGCACAGATACGCAGTATTTT.

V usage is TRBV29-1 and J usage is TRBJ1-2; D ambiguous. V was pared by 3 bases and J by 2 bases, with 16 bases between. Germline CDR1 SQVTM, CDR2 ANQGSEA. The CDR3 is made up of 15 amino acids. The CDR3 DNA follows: TGCAGCGTTGATTTCCTGATCCGAGGGAACTATGGCTACACCTTC. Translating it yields CSVDFLIRGNYGYTF.

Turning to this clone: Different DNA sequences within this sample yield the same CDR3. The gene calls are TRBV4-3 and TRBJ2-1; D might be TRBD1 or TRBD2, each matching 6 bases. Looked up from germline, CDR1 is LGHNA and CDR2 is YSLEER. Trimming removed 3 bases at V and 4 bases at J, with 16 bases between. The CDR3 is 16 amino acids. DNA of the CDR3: TGCGCCAGCAGCCAGGATCGCGGCGGGACATACAATGAGCAGTTCTTC. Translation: CASSQDRGGTYNEQFF.

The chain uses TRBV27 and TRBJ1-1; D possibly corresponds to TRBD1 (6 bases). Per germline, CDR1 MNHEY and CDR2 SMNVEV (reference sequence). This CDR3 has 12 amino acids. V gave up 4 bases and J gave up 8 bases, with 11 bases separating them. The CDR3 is CASSYQGREAFF. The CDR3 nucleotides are TGTGCCAGCAGTTACCAGGGGCGCGAAGCTTTCTTT.

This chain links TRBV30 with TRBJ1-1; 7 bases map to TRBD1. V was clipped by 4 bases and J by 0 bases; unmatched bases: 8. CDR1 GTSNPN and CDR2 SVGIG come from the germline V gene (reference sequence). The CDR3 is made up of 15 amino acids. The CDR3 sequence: CAWNNGQEMNTEAFF. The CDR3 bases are TGTGCCTGGAACAACGGACAGGAAATGAACACTGAAGCTTTCTTT.

For the CDR3, the DNA is TGCGCCAGCAGCCAAGGGCCGGGACAGTTACATGAAAAACTGTTTTTT. Translated: CASSQGPGQLHEKLFF. The chain recombines TRBV4-3 with TRBJ1-4; TRBD1 aligns across 7 bases. V was clipped by 1 base and J by 6 bases; unmatched bases: 8. The germline V gene has CDR1 LGHNA and CDR2 YSLEER. This CDR3 comprises 16 residues.

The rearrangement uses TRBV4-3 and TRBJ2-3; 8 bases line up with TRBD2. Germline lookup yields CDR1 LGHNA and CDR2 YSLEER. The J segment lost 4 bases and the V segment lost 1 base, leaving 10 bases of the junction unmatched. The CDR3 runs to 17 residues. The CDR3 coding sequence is TGCGCCAGCAGCCAAGTCCCCGGGGGGGCTTCAGCAGATACGCAGTATTTT. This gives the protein CASSQVPGGASADTQYF.

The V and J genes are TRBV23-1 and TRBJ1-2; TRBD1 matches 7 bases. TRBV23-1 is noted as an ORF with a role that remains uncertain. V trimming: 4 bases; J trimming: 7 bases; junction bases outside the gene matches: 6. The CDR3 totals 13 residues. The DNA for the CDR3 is TGCGCCAGCAGTCGTGGACAGGACTGTGGCTACACCTTC. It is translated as CASSRGQDCGYTF.

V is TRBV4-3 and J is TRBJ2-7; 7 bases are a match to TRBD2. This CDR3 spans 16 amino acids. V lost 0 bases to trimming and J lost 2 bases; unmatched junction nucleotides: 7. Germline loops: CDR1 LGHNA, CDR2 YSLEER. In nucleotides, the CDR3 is TGCGCCAGCAGCCAAGATACGCGGGGGAGCGCCTACGAGCAGTACTTC. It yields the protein CASSQDTRGSAYEQYF.

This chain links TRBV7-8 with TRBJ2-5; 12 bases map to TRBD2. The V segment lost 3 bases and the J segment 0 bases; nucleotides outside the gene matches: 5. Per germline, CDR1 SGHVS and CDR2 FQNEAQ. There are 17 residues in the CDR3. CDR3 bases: TGTGCCAGCAGCTTTAGACTAGCGGGGGCAAACCAAGAGACCCAGTACTTC. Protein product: CASSFRLAGANQETQYF.

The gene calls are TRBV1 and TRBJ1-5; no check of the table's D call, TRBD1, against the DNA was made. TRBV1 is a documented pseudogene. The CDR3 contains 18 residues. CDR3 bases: TGCACCAGCAGCCAACCAAAACAGGGGTCCAATAGCAATCAGCCCCAGCATTTT. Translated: CTSSQPKQGSNSNQPQHF.

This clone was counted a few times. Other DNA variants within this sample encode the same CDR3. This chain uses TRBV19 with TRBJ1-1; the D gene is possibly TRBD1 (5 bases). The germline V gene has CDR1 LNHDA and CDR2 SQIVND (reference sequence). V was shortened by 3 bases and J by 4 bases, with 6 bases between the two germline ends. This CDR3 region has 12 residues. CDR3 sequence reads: CASSMGGTEAFF. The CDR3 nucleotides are TGTGCCAGTAGTATGGGGGGCACTGAAGCTTTCTTT.